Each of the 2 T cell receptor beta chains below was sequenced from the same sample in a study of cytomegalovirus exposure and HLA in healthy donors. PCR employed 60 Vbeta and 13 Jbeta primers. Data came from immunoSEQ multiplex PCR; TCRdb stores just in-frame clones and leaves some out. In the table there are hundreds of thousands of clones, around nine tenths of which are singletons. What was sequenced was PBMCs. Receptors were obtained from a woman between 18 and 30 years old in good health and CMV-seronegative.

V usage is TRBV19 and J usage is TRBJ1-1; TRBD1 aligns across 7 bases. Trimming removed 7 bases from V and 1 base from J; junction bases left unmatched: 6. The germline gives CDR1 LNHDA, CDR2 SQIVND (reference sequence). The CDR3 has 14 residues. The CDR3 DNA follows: TGTGCCAGTATCTCGAGGGGGCGGAACACTGAAGCTTTCTTT. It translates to CASISRGRNTEAFF.

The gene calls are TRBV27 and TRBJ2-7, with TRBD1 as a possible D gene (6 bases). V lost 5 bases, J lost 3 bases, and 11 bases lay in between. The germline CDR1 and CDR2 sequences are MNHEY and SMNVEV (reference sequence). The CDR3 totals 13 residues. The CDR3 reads CASSPGHVYEQYF. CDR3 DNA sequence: TGTGCCAGCAGTCCGGGACACGTCTACGAGCAGTACTTC.